The T cell receptor beta chain described here comes from a study of T-cell memory formation after mild COVID-19. About the study: The TCR clusters were mostly specific to one donor.

5'RACE, which relied on constant-segment primers, yielded TCR alpha and TCR beta cDNA libraries carrying sample barcodes and UMIs. TCRdb re-derived calls from the 5' RACE reads in MiXCR, one entry per CDR3 protein. Of some 320,000 distinct CDR3 sequences listed, 14% are singletons. Many counts were recorded for this clonotype. The antigen remains undetermined. The CDR3 consists of 13 residues. V shed 4 bases and J shed 4 bases, with 11 bases lying between them. Germline V gene data show CDR1 as GTSNPN and CDR2 as SVGIG (reference sequence). Overall study results and limits: CD4+ contracting clones lay mainly in CM and EM, CD8+ ones in EMRA. Within pre-infection memory, some responding clones were found, suggesting cross-reactive memory joined.

The sequencing sample was made of PBMCs or a T cell subset sorted from them (not recorded which). This chain joins TRBV30 and TRBJ2-1, with D unresolved. The sequence was collected from a man aged 18 to 30 who had mild COVID-19 (a few samples of this study predate the infection). Cell type and time point are not known. The CDR3 spells CAWMGQEYNEQFF. DNA of the CDR3: TGTGCCTGGATGGGTCAGGAATACAATGAGCAGTTCTTC.